A selection of T cell receptor beta chains follows, all from one sample in a study of cytomegalovirus exposure and HLA in healthy donors. This table comes from immunoSEQ multiplex PCR, and its TCRdb copy is limited to in-frame clones, with some not included. This repertoire shows 130,000 or so clones, 82% found once; its top ten account for roughly 3.1%. Sequencing was performed on PBMCs. The origin of the receptors is a young man in good health and CMV-seropositive. The CDR3 runs from the conserved cysteine through the conserved F or W. D genes are given only for firm matches. The size of a clone is reported for some rows only, either as once, few or many, or as a class for expanded clones.

d_call | j_call | cdr3_length | v_call | clone_size | cdr3_nt | cdr3_aa
- | TRBJ2-7 | 11 | TRBV29-1 | - | TGCAGCGTTCGAAGGGGCTACGAGCAGTACTTC | CSVRRGYEQYF
- | TRBJ2-7 | 15 | TRBV4-2 | - | TGTGCCAGCAGCCAAGGGGATTCACAGGGATACGAGCAGTACTTC | CASSQGDSQGYEQYF
TRBD1 | TRBJ2-4 | 15 | TRBV2 | - | TGTGCCAGCAAAACCGGGACAGTTAGCAAAAACATTCAGTACTTC | CASKTGTVSKNIQYF
- | TRBJ1-4 | 15 | TRBV11-2 | - | TGTGCCAGCAGCTACGATGGAGCGCCTAATGAAAAACTGTTTTTT | CASSYDGAPNEKLFF
- | TRBJ1-1 | 14 | TRBV19 | - | TGTGCCAGTAGTTTCTACAGGGTGAGCACTGAAGCTTTCTTT | CASSFYRVSTEAFF
TRBD1 | TRBJ2-1 | 14 | TRBV6-5 | - | TGTGCCAGCAGTCGCACAGGGGGTGTCAATGAGCAGTTCTTC | CASSRTGGVNEQFF
- | TRBJ2-7 | 14 | TRBV5-1 | - | TGCGCCAGCAGCGATCCAGACAAACCCTACGAGCAGTACTTC | CASSDPDKPYEQYF
TRBD1 | TRBJ2-3 | 15 | TRBV5-1 | - | TGCGCCAGCAGCGTCCGGGACAGAAGCACAGATACGCAGTATTTT | CASSVRDRSTDTQYF
- | TRBJ1-5 | 15 | TRBV5-1 | once | TGCGCCAGCAGCCCGGGGACAAATAGCAATCAGCCCCAGCATTTT | CASSPGTNSNQPQHF
- | TRBJ2-1 | 19 | TRBV7-8 | - | TGTGCCAGCAGCTTAGTTGTTTTGGTAGCGGAGAGCTCCTACAATGAGCAGTTCTTC | CASSLVVLVAESSYNEQFF
TRBD1 | TRBJ1-5 | 13 | TRBV6-5 | - | TGTGCCAGCAGTTACTCGACAGGGGCGCCCCAGCATTTT | CASSYSTGAPQHF
TRBD2 | TRBJ2-1 | 17 | TRBV4-2 | - | TGTGCCAGCAGCCAAGACGGGGTAGCGGGAGGGTACAATGAGCAGTTCTTC | CASSQDGVAGGYNEQFF
- | TRBJ1-5 | 15 | TRBV4-2 | - | TGTGCCAGCAGCCAATCTCCCCTTGGCAATCAGCCCCAGCATTTT | CASSQSPLGNQPQHF
TRBD2 | TRBJ2-5 | 16 | TRBV29-1 | - | TGCAGCGGGGCCTTCGGCCTAGCGGGGGTCCAAGAGACCCAGTACTTC | CSGAFGLAGVQETQYF
- | TRBJ1-5 | 14 | TRBV6-1 | - | TGTGCCACTCTGCAGGGATTGAGCAATCAGCCCCAGCATTTT | CATLQGLSNQPQHF
- | TRBJ2-7 | 14 | TRBV4-1 | - | TGCGCCAGCAGCCCCGGAGCTAGCTCCTACGAGCAGTACTTC | CASSPGASSYEQYF
TRBD1 | TRBJ2-3 | 15 | TRBV6-5 | - | TGTGCCAGCAGACCCCGGGACAGGGGCACAGATACGCAGTATTTT | CASRPRDRGTDTQYF
- | TRBJ2-7 | 13 | TRBV27 | - | TGTGCCAGCGGCCCAGGAAGCTCCTACGAGCAGTACTTC | CASGPGSSYEQYF
TRBD1 | TRBJ1-5 | 13 | TRBV5-8 | - | TGTGCCAGCAGCCCGGACAGGAATCAGCCCCAGCATTTT | CASSPDRNQPQHF
- | TRBJ1-5 | 13 | TRBV4-2 | - | TGTGCCAGCAGCCCAACTAGTAATCAGCCCCAGCATTTT | CASSPTSNQPQHF
- | TRBJ2-7 | 12 | TRBV7-8 | - | TGTGCCAGCAGCTTGAGCTCCTACGAGCAGTACTTC | CASSLSSYEQYF
- | TRBJ2-7 | 14 | TRBV27 | - | TGTGCCAGCTCCTCAAGGGACAATTCCTACGAGCAGTACTTC | CASSSRDNSYEQYF
- | TRBJ2-7 | 14 | TRBV7-9 | - | TGTGCCAGCAGCCCAATTACATCGGGCTACGAGCAGTACTTC | CASSPITSGYEQYF
- | TRBJ1-1 | 13 | TRBV5-1 | - | TGCGCCAGCAGCGCAAACGGGTTCACTGAAGCTTTCTTT | CASSANGFTEAFF
- | TRBJ1-1 | 12 | TRBV5-1 | - | TGCGCCAGCAGCTTGAGAGGTACTGAAGCTTTCTTT | CASSLRGTEAFF
TRBD1 | TRBJ1-6 | 17 | TRBV28 | - | TGTGCCAGCAGTAAAACCGGGACAGGGTGGTTCGGGTCACCCCTCCACTTT | CASSKTGTGWFGSPLHF
TRBD2 | TRBJ2-5 | 15 | TRBV30 | - | TGTGCCTGGAGTGCACTAGCGGGAGACCTAGAGACCCAGTACTTC | CAWSALAGDLETQYF
- | TRBJ1-2 | 11 | TRBV25-1 | - | TGTGCCAGCAGTGAAGCCCGCGGCTACCCCTTC | CASSEARGYPF
TRBD2 | TRBJ2-7 | 16 | TRBV5-5 | - | TGTGCCAGCAGCCCCCCGGTAGGGACTAGCGGGATCGAGCAGTACTTC | CASSPPVGTSGIEQYF
TRBD1 | TRBJ1-4 | 13 | TRBV29-1 | once | TGCAGCGTTGCTAACAGGGGGCTTGAAAAACTGTTTTTT | CSVANRGLEKLFF
- | TRBJ2-7 | 15 | TRBV4-1 | - | TGCGCCAGCAGCCAAGATAGGAGGAGCTCCTACGAGCAGTACTTC | CASSQDRRSSYEQYF
TRBD1 | TRBJ2-7 | 14 | TRBV9 | - | TGTGCCAGCAGCAGACAGGGGGTAGTAAACGAGCAGTACTTC | CASSRQGVVNEQYF